A selection of T cell receptor beta chains follows, all from one sample in a study of blood T cell repertoires in COVID-19. Only in-frame clones appear in the TCRdb table, and some are missing; sequencing was by immunoSEQ multiplex PCR. The sample includes almost 250,000 clones, around 89% of them seen just once. Sequenced material: PBMCs or T cells enriched from blood (not recorded which). The source is a woman aged 25 to 45 who had recovered from COVID-19. The CDR3 runs from the conserved cysteine through the conserved F or W. Each record gives: V gene, J gene, D gene, clone size, CDR3 protein, CDR3 DNA. The D gene is left open where the match is weak. Only part of the rows carry a size: once, few, many, or a class if the clone is expanded.

V: TRBV6-1; J: TRBJ2-1; D: NA; size: NA; CDR3: CASSEWANEQFF; DNA: TGTGCCAGCAGTGAATGGGCCAATGAGCAGTTCTTC
V: TRBV7-2; J: TRBJ1-1; D: NA; size: NA; CDR3: CASSLVAGARLNTEAFF; DNA: TGTGCCAGCAGCTTGGTGGCAGGGGCCCGACTGAACACTGAAGCTTTCTTT
V: TRBV7-8; J: TRBJ2-1; D: NA; size: NA; CDR3: CASSLGGFYNEQFF; DNA: TGTGCCAGCAGCTTAGGCGGGTTCTACAATGAGCAGTTCTTC
V: TRBV7-6; J: TRBJ2-1; D: TRBD2; size: NA; CDR3: CASLTGGLDEQFF; DNA: TGTGCCAGCCTTACGGGAGGGCTCGATGAGCAGTTCTTC
V: TRBV25-1; J: TRBJ2-5; D: TRBD2; size: NA; CDR3: CASSEATSGQETQYF; DNA: TGTGCCAGCAGTGAAGCGACTAGCGGGCAAGAGACCCAGTACTTC
V: TRBV19; J: TRBJ2-5; D: NA; size: NA; CDR3: CASSRTALQETQYF; DNA: TGTGCCAGTAGTAGGACAGCCCTCCAAGAGACCCAGTACTTC
V: TRBV7-9; J: TRBJ2-1; D: TRBD2; size: NA; CDR3: CASSLPFISGTTYNEQFF; DNA: TGTGCCAGCAGCCTCCCCTTTATTAGCGGGACGACCTACAATGAGCAGTTCTTC
V: TRBV7-9; J: TRBJ1-4; D: NA; size: NA; CDR3: CASSLPLATNEKLFF; DNA: TGTGCCAGCAGCCTACCACTCGCAACTAATGAAAAACTGTTTTTT
V: TRBV27; J: TRBJ1-1; D: TRBD1; size: few; CDR3: CASSSMGQGRTEAFF; DNA: TGTGCCAGCAGTTCCATGGGACAGGGTCGCACTGAAGCTTTCTTT
V: TRBV6-1; J: TRBJ2-7; D: TRBD2; size: NA; CDR3: CASSGLAGGGPYEQYF; DNA: TGTGCCAGCAGTGGACTAGCGGGAGGGGGACCCTACGAGCAGTACTTC
V: TRBV4-3; J: TRBJ1-5; D: TRBD1; size: NA; CDR3: CASSLRQGHQPQHF; DNA: TGCGCCAGCAGCCTTCGACAGGGGCATCAGCCCCAGCATTTT
V: TRBV10-3; J: TRBJ2-2; D: TRBD2; size: NA; CDR3: CAISDASGSNTGELFF; DNA: TGTGCCATCAGTGATGCTAGCGGGTCCAACACCGGGGAGCTGTTTTTT
V: TRBV20-1; J: TRBJ2-7; D: NA; size: once; CDR3: CSASSEFAEQYF; DNA: TGCAGTGCTAGTAGCGAATTCGCCGAGCAGTACTTC
V: TRBV6-5; J: TRBJ1-2; D: NA; size: once; CDR3: CASTSSDGLYGYTF; DNA: TGTGCCAGCACCTCTTCGGACGGACTATATGGCTACACCTTC
V: TRBV5-4; J: TRBJ1-4; D: NA; size: NA; CDR3: CASSLTGTYEKLFF; DNA: TGTGCCAGCAGCTTAACCGGGACTTATGAAAAACTGTTTTTT
V: TRBV7-2; J: TRBJ2-7; D: TRBD2; size: NA; CDR3: CASSPGLAGPEGEQYF; DNA: TGTGCCAGCAGCCCGGGACTAGCGGGGCCTGAGGGCGAGCAGTACTTC
V: TRBV29-1; J: TRBJ2-3; D: NA; size: NA; CDR3: CSVFKGGELDTQYF; DNA: TGCAGCGTTTTCAAAGGGGGGGAATTAGATACGCAGTATTTT
V: TRBV27; J: TRBJ2-1; D: NA; size: NA; CDR3: CASSYGSSSYNEQFF; DNA: TGTGCCAGCAGTTACGGGAGCTCGTCCTACAATGAGCAGTTCTTC
V: TRBV7-9; J: TRBJ1-2; D: NA; size: NA; CDR3: CASSLALAVYGYTF; DNA: TGTGCCAGCAGCTTAGCGCTGGCAGTCTATGGCTACACCTTC
V: TRBV19; J: TRBJ2-4; D: NA; size: once; CDR3: CASRSKNIQYF; DNA: TGTGCCAGTCGGTCCAAAAACATTCAGTACTTC
V: TRBV9; J: TRBJ1-1; D: NA; size: NA; CDR3: CASSSGTPARNTEAFF; DNA: TGTGCCAGCAGCAGCGGGACCCCCGCGAGGAACACTGAAGCTTTCTTT
V: TRBV28; J: TRBJ1-5; D: TRBD1; size: NA; CDR3: CASSLPTGGVSNQPQHF; DNA: TGTGCCAGCAGCCTTCCAACAGGGGGCGTTAGCAATCAGCCCCAGCATTTT
V: TRBV10-3; J: TRBJ2-7; D: TRBD2; size: NA; CDR3: CAISDSLAGVNSYEQYF; DNA: TGTGCCATCAGTGATAGCCTAGCGGGAGTCAACTCCTACGAGCAGTACTTC
V: TRBV5-1; J: TRBJ2-5; D: NA; size: NA; CDR3: CASSLLGQETQYF; DNA: TGCGCCAGCAGCTTACTAGGACAAGAGACCCAGTACTTC
V: TRBV10-1; J: TRBJ1-1; D: TRBD1; size: NA; CDR3: CASRTGVHTEAFF; DNA: TGCGCCAGCAGGACAGGGGTTCACACTGAAGCTTTCTTT
V: TRBV19; J: TRBJ1-5; D: TRBD1; size: NA; CDR3: CASSTRTGGRHQPQHF; DNA: TGTGCCAGTAGTACACGGACAGGGGGCCGGCATCAGCCCCAGCATTTT
V: TRBV7-6; J: TRBJ2-7; D: NA; size: NA; CDR3: CASSLVIGGKGEQYF; DNA: TGTGCCAGCAGCTTAGTAATCGGCGGGAAGGGCGAGCAGTACTTC
V: TRBV19; J: TRBJ2-7; D: NA; size: once; CDR3: CASSAGLSFDEQYF; DNA: TGTGCCAGTAGTGCAGGGTTGTCGTTTGACGAGCAGTACTTC
V: TRBV6-5; J: TRBJ1-2; D: NA; size: few; CDR3: CASSYSKSPRGGGYTF; DNA: TGTGCCAGCAGTTACTCGAAATCACCTAGGGGCGGTGGCTACACCTTC
V: TRBV3-1/TRBV3-2; J: TRBJ2-1; D: NA; size: NA; CDR3: CASSPSSGVYEQFF; DNA: TGTGCCAGCAGCCCCTCGTCGGGGGTTTATGAGCAGTTCTTC
V: TRBV10-3; J: TRBJ2-1; D: NA; size: once; CDR3: CAISVDSNNEQFF; DNA: TGTGCCATCAGTGTGGACAGCAACAATGAGCAGTTCTTC
V: TRBV4-3; J: TRBJ2-1; D: TRBD2; size: NA; CDR3: CASSHLDGRGSSYNEQFF; DNA: TGCGCCAGCAGCCACCTCGACGGGCGGGGGAGCTCCTACAATGAGCAGTTCTTC
V: TRBV29-1; J: TRBJ2-2; D: NA; size: NA; CDR3: CSVSQGYANTGELFF; DNA: TGCAGCGTTAGCCAGGGTTACGCGAACACCGGGGAGCTGTTTTTT
V: TRBV28; J: TRBJ2-6; D: NA; size: NA; CDR3: CASSLLSGAGANVLTF; DNA: TGTGCCAGCAGTTTATTATCAGGGGCTGGGGCCAACGTCCTGACTTTC
V: TRBV5-1; J: TRBJ2-5; D: NA; size: NA; CDR3: CASSLEGAGETQYF; DNA: TGCGCCAGCAGCTTGGAGGGGGCGGGGGAGACCCAGTACTTC
V: TRBV7-6; J: TRBJ2-3; D: TRBD1; size: NA; CDR3: CASSLYGTASRTDTQYF; DNA: TGTGCCAGCAGCTTATATGGGACAGCGTCGCGCACAGATACGCAGTATTTT
V: TRBV19; J: TRBJ2-3; D: TRBD2; size: NA; CDR3: CASSPQLAADTQYF; DNA: TGTGCCAGTAGTCCTCAACTAGCGGCGGATACGCAGTATTTT
V: TRBV6-2/TRBV6-3; J: TRBJ1-2; D: NA; size: NA; CDR3: CASSYSMGGPNYGYTF; DNA: TGTGCCAGCAGTTACTCGATGGGGGGGCCTAACTATGGCTACACCTTC
V: TRBV5-4; J: TRBJ1-5; D: TRBD1; size: NA; CDR3: CASSLDGTGEHNQPQHF; DNA: TGTGCCAGCAGCTTGGATGGGACAGGGGAGCACAATCAGCCCCAGCATTTT
V: TRBV30; J: TRBJ2-1; D: TRBD2; size: NA; CDR3: CAWSGTSGATYNEQFF; DNA: TGTGCCTGGAGTGGGACTAGCGGGGCGACCTACAATGAGCAGTTCTTC
V: TRBV27; J: TRBJ2-5; D: TRBD1; size: NA; CDR3: CASSPRYGTGGGFLRQETQYF; DNA: TGTGCCAGCAGTCCTCGTTACGGGACAGGGGGCGGCTTTTTGCGGCAAGAGACCCAGTACTTC
V: TRBV7-9; J: TRBJ1-1; D: NA; size: NA; CDR3: CASSLGSGTEAFF; DNA: TGTGCCAGCAGCTTAGGATCAGGCACTGAAGCTTTCTTT
V: TRBV5-5; J: TRBJ1-1; D: NA; size: few; CDR3: CASSSGNTEAFF; DNA: TGTGCCAGCAGCTCAGGGAACACTGAAGCTTTCTTT
V: TRBV4-1; J: TRBJ1-2; D: TRBD1; size: NA; CDR3: CASSQGIRGQARVNYGYTF; DNA: TGCGCCAGCAGCCAAGGAATTCGGGGACAGGCCCGGGTTAACTATGGCTACACCTTC
V: TRBV3-1/TRBV3-2; J: TRBJ2-5; D: TRBD2; size: NA; CDR3: CASSQAYLGGSPGETQYF; DNA: TGTGCCAGCAGCCAAGCGTACTTGGGCGGGAGTCCGGGTGAGACCCAGTACTTC
V: TRBV7-2; J: TRBJ2-7; D: TRBD2; size: NA; CDR3: CASSSPGGGGEQYF; DNA: TGTGCCAGCAGCTCGCCCGGGGGGGGCGGCGAGCAGTACTTC
V: TRBV6-4; J: TRBJ2-3; D: NA; size: NA; CDR3: CASSESGYRTDTQYF; DNA: TGTGCCAGCAGTGAAAGCGGGTATCGCACAGATACGCAGTATTTT